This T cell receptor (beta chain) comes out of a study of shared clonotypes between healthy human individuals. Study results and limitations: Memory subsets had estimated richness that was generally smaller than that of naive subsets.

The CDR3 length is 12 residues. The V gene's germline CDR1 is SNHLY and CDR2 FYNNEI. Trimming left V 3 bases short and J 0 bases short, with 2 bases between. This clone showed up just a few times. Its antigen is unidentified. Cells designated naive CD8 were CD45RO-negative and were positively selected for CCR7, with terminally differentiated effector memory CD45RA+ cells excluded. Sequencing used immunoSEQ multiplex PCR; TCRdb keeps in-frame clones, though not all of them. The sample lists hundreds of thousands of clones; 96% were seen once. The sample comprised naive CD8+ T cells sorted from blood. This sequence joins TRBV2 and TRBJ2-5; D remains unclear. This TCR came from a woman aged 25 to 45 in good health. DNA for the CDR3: TGTGCCAGCAGTGACTACCAAGAGACCCAGTACTTC. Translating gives CASSDYQETQYF.